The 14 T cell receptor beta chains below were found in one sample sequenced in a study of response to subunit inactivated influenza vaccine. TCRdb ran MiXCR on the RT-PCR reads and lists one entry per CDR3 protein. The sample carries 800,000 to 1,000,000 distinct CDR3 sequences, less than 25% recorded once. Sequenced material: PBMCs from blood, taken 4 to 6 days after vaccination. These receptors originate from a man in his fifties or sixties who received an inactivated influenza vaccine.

CDR3 amino acids: CASSQGAGPDYNEQFF. In DNA form, the CDR3 reads TGTGCCAGCAGCCAAGGGGCGGGGCCCGATTACAATGAGCAGTTCTTC. The chain combines TRBV4-2 with TRBJ2-1; tentatively, D is TRBD2 (6 bases). This CDR3 contains 16 residues. V was pared by 1 base and J by 4 bases, with 14 bases between. Germline CDR1 and CDR2: LGHNA and YNFKEQ.

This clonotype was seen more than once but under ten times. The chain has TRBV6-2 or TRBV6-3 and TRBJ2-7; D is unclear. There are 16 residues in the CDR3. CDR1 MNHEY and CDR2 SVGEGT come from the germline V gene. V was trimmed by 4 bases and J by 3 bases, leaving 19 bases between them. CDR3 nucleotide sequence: TGTGCCAGCAGTTCATCCCGGACGCTCCGGAGCTACGAGCAGTACTTC. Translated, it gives CASSSSRTLRSYEQYF.

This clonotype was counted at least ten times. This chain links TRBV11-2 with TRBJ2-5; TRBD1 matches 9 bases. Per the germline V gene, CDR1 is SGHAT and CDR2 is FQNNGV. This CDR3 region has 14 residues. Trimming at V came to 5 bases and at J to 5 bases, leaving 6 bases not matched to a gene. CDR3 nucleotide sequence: TGTGCCAGCAGCCACGGACAGGGGATTGAGACCCAGTACTTC. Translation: CASSHGQGIETQYF.

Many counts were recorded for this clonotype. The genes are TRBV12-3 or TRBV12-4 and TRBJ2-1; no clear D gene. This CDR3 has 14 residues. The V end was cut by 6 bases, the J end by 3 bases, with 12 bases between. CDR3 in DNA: TGTGCCAGCAGAGGTGACTTGTTCTACAATGAGCAGTTCTTC. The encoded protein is CASRGDLFYNEQFF.

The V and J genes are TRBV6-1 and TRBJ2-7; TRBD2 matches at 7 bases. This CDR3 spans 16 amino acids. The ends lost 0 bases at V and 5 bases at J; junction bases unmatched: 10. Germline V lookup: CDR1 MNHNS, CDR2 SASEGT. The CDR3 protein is CASSEARYGRDHEQYF. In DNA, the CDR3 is TGTGCCAGCAGTGAAGCGCGGTATGGGAGGGACCACGAGCAGTACTTC.

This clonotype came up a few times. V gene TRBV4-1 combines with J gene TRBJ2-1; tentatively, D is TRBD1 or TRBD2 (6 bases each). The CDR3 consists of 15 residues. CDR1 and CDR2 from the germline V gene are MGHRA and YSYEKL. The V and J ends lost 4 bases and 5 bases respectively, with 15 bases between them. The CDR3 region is CASSPKPGANNEQFF. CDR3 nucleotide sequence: TGCGCCAGCAGCCCAAAACCGGGGGCTAACAATGAGCAGTTCTTC.

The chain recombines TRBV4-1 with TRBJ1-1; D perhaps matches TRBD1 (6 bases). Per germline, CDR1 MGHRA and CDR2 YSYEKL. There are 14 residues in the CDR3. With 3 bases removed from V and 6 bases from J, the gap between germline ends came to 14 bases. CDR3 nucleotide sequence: TGCGCCAGCAGCCAGGGGCAGGGGTGGCCTGAAGCTTTCTTT. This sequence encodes CASSQGQGWPEAFF.

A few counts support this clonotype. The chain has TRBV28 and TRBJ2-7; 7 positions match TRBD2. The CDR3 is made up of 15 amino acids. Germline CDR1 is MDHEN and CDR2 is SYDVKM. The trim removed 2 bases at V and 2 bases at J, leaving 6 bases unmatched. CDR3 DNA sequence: TGTGCCAGCAGTTTAAGCGGGGTCAAAGCCTACGAGCAGTACTTC. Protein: CASSLSGVKAYEQYF.

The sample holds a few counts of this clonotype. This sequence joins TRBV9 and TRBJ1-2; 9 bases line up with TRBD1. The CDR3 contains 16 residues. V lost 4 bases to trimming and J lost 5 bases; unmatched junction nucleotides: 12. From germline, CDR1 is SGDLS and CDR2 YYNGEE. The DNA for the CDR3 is TGTGCCAGCAGCCCCCGTTCGGTGACAGGGGGATATGGCTACACCTTC. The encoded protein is CASSPRSVTGGYGYTF.

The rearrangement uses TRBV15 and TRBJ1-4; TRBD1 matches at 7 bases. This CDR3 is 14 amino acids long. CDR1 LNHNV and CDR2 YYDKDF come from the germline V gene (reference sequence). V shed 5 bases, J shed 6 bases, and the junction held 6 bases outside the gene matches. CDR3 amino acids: CATSPPGQYEKLFF. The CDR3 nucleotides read TGTGCCACCAGCCCGCCGGGACAGTATGAAAAACTGTTTTTT. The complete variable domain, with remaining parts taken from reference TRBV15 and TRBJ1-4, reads DAMVIQNPRYQVTQFGKPVTLSCSQTLNHNVMYWYQQKSSQAPKLLFHYYDKDFNNEADTPDNFQSRRPNTSFCFLDIRSPGLGDTAMYLCATSPPGQYEKLFFGSGTQLSVL.

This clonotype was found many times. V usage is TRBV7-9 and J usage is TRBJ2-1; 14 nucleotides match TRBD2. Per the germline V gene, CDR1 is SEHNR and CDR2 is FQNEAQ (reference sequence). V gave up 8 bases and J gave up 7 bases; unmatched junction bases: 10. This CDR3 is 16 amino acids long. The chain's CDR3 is CASQTTSGGAWNEQFF. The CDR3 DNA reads TGTGCCAGCCAAACGACTAGCGGGGGGGCTTGGAATGAGCAGTTCTTC.

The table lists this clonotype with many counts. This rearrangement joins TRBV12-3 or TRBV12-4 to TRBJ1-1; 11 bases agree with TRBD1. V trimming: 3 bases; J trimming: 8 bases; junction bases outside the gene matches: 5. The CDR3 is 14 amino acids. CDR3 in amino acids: CASSFLGQGAEAFF. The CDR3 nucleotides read TGTGCCAGCAGTTTCCTCGGACAGGGGGCCGAAGCTTTCTTT.

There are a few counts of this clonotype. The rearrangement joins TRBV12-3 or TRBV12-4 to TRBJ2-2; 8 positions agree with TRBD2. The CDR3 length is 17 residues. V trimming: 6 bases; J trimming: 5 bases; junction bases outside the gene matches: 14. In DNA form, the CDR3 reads TGTGCCAGCAGACAGGGACTAGTCGGATATGGGACCGGGGAGCTGTTTTTT. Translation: CASRQGLVGYGTGELFF.

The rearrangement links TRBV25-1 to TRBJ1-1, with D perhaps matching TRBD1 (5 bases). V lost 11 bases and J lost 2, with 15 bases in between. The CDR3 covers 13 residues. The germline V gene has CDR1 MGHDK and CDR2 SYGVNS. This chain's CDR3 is CACKGTANTEAFF. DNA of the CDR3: TGTGCCTGTAAGGGGACGGCAAACACTGAAGCTTTCTTT.